Listed below are T cell receptor beta chains from one sample, sequenced in a study of CD8+ T cells in alopecia areata. Sequenced by immunoSEQ multiplex PCR; TCRdb stores in-frame clones only, minus some. The sample consists of 140,000 to 150,000 clones, roughly 53% of them appearing once. This specimen was CD4+ T cells sorted from blood, taken at week 0. These receptors all come from a human donor with alopecia areata. Both conserved end residues are part of each CDR3. The D gene is left open where the match is weak. Some rows mark clone size as missing; the rest say once, few, many or name a class of expanded clone.

cdr3_nt: TGTGCCAGCTCACCTATCGTGGCGAACACTGAAGCTTTCTTT
cdr3_aa: CASSPIVANTEAFF
d_call: -
clone_size: -
v_call: TRBV18
j_call: TRBJ1-1

cdr3_nt: TGCGCCAGCAGCCAGGCCTCCGGGTCCCTATCCGGGGAGCTGTTTTTT
cdr3_aa: CASSQASGSLSGELFF
d_call: -
clone_size: -
v_call: TRBV4-3
j_call: TRBJ2-2

cdr3_nt: TGTGCCAGCGGTGACAGGGGTGGCTCACCCCTCCACTTT
cdr3_aa: CASGDRGGSPLHF
d_call: TRBD1
clone_size: few
v_call: TRBV25-1
j_call: TRBJ1-6

cdr3_nt: TGCAGCGTTGATGGCGCGTCAGGGGGGAACATTCAGTACTTC
cdr3_aa: CSVDGASGGNIQYF
d_call: -
clone_size: -
v_call: TRBV29-1
j_call: TRBJ2-4

cdr3_nt: TGTGCCTGGAGTGTAGGTAGCGGGGGCCACAGTGGATTGTCCCAGTACTTC
cdr3_aa: CAWSVGSGGHSGLSQYF
d_call: TRBD2
clone_size: -
v_call: TRBV30
j_call: TRBJ2-5

cdr3_nt: TGTGCCAGCAATGTAGCGGGGGGAGGTCAGCATGAGCAGTTCTTC
cdr3_aa: CASNVAGGGQHEQFF
d_call: TRBD2
clone_size: -
v_call: TRBV6-6
j_call: TRBJ2-1

cdr3_nt: TGCGCCAGCAGCTTGGCGGGCCAGGGGACGGCTGGCTACACCTTC
cdr3_aa: CASSLAGQGTAGYTF
d_call: -
clone_size: -
v_call: TRBV5-1
j_call: TRBJ1-2

cdr3_nt: TGTGCCAGCAGCATGAACACTGAAGCTTTCTTT
cdr3_aa: CASSMNTEAFF
d_call: -
clone_size: -
v_call: TRBV7-9
j_call: TRBJ1-1

cdr3_nt: TGCGCCAGCAGCGACGGAGTAGTAGGTCAGCCCCAGCATTTT
cdr3_aa: CASSDGVVGQPQHF
d_call: -
clone_size: once
v_call: TRBV5-1
j_call: TRBJ1-5

cdr3_nt: TGTGCCTGGGGGGACTATAACACGGAAGCTTTCTTT
cdr3_aa: CAWGDYNTEAFF
d_call: -
clone_size: -
v_call: TRBV30
j_call: TRBJ1-1

cdr3_nt: TGCGCCAGCAGTCAATCGGCAGAGCGGACGGACCTTTACGAGCAGTACTTC
cdr3_aa: CASSQSAERTDLYEQYF
d_call: -
clone_size: -
v_call: TRBV23-1
j_call: TRBJ2-7

cdr3_nt: TGTGCCACCAGCAGAGGAGAGGGGATGCGGGGTTTCTTT
cdr3_aa: CATSRGEGMRGFF
d_call: -
clone_size: -
v_call: TRBV15
j_call: TRBJ1-1

cdr3_nt: TGTGCCAGCAGCTCCCCGTTTGACACGCAGTATTTT
cdr3_aa: CASSSPFDTQYF
d_call: -
clone_size: few
v_call: TRBV7-9
j_call: TRBJ2-3

cdr3_nt: TGTGCCTGGACTCCAGCTAACTATGGCTACACCTTC
cdr3_aa: CAWTPANYGYTF
d_call: -
clone_size: -
v_call: TRBV30
j_call: TRBJ1-2

cdr3_nt: TGCGCCAGCAGCCAAGATGTACTAGCTCGGCGGGAAAACGAGCAGTACTTC
cdr3_aa: CASSQDVLARRENEQYF
d_call: -
clone_size: -
v_call: TRBV4-3
j_call: TRBJ2-7

cdr3_nt: TGTGCCAGCAGTGAGGGGGTAACTGAAGCTTTCTTT
cdr3_aa: CASSEGVTEAFF
d_call: -
clone_size: -
v_call: TRBV2
j_call: TRBJ1-1

cdr3_nt: TGCGCCAGCAGCACACCGGCTAGCGGGGGGTCTAGCACAGATACGCAGTATTTT
cdr3_aa: CASSTPASGGSSTDTQYF
d_call: TRBD2
clone_size: -
v_call: TRBV5-1
j_call: TRBJ2-3

cdr3_nt: TGTGCCAGCACCCCGACTAGCGTGAGCTACAATGAGCAGTTCTTC
cdr3_aa: CASTPTSVSYNEQFF
d_call: TRBD2
clone_size: -
v_call: TRBV11-2
j_call: TRBJ2-1

cdr3_nt: TGTGCCAGCAGTATCAGGGGGCTCGGGGCCAACGTCCTGACTTTC
cdr3_aa: CASSIRGLGANVLTF
d_call: TRBD1
clone_size: -
v_call: TRBV6-1
j_call: TRBJ2-6

cdr3_nt: TGCAGTGCTAGAGAGAACACTGAAGCTTTCTTT
cdr3_aa: CSARENTEAFF
d_call: -
clone_size: once
v_call: TRBV20-1
j_call: TRBJ1-1

cdr3_nt: TGTGCCAGCTCACCAAGGACTTCGGGGGACTATGGCTACACCTTC
cdr3_aa: CASSPRTSGDYGYTF
d_call: -
clone_size: -
v_call: TRBV18
j_call: TRBJ1-2

cdr3_nt: TGTGCCAGTAGTGGCCGGGACAGGAGGTACGAGCAGTACTTC
cdr3_aa: CASSGRDRRYEQYF
d_call: TRBD1
clone_size: -
v_call: TRBV19
j_call: TRBJ2-7

cdr3_nt: TGTGCCACCAGCAGAGGAGGCGGTGGGAACACTGAAGCTTTCTTT
cdr3_aa: CATSRGGGGNTEAFF
d_call: -
clone_size: -
v_call: TRBV15
j_call: TRBJ1-1

cdr3_nt: TGCAGCGTTGAAGATAGTGGACGGCATGGCTACACCTTC
cdr3_aa: CSVEDSGRHGYTF
d_call: -
clone_size: -
v_call: TRBV29-1
j_call: TRBJ1-2

cdr3_nt: TGTGCCAGCAGCGTAGCGGATACGCAGTATTTT
cdr3_aa: CASSVADTQYF
d_call: -
clone_size: few
v_call: TRBV9
j_call: TRBJ2-3

cdr3_nt: TGCGCCAGCAGCTTTGGGACAGGGCTATACAATGAGCAGTTCTTC
cdr3_aa: CASSFGTGLYNEQFF
d_call: TRBD1
clone_size: few
v_call: TRBV5-1
j_call: TRBJ2-1

cdr3_nt: TGTGCCAGCAGGGTGACACTTACCGGGGAGCTGTTTTTT
cdr3_aa: CASRVTLTGELFF
d_call: -
clone_size: few
v_call: TRBV2
j_call: TRBJ2-2

cdr3_nt: TGTGCCAGCAGCTCGGCGGGCTCTCCCTGGGCGCAGTACTTC
cdr3_aa: CASSSAGSPWAQYF
d_call: -
clone_size: -
v_call: TRBV5-6
j_call: TRBJ2-7

cdr3_nt: TGTGCCAGCAGCCAAGATTTTCAGGGTTTAGGGGCCAACGTCCTGACTTTC
cdr3_aa: CASSQDFQGLGANVLTF
d_call: -
clone_size: -
v_call: TRBV14
j_call: TRBJ2-6

cdr3_nt: TGTGCCACAAAGATGGGGGGCGAGCAGTACTTC
cdr3_aa: CATKMGGEQYF
d_call: -
clone_size: few
v_call: TRBV15
j_call: TRBJ2-7

cdr3_nt: TGCGCCAGCAGCCGGGCCCCTAGGGGCAGGGCTCGACCAGAGACCCAGTACTTC
cdr3_aa: CASSRAPRGRARPETQYF
d_call: -
clone_size: -
v_call: TRBV4-1
j_call: TRBJ2-5

cdr3_nt: TGTGCCAGCAGCTTGGCGGCAGGGGCTACCAAAAACATTCAGTACTTC
cdr3_aa: CASSLAAGATKNIQYF
d_call: -
clone_size: few
v_call: TRBV5-4
j_call: TRBJ2-4

cdr3_nt: TGTGCCAGCAGTTCCGGAGATGGCTACGAGCAGTACTTC
cdr3_aa: CASSSGDGYEQYF
d_call: -
clone_size: -
v_call: TRBV21-1
j_call: TRBJ2-7

cdr3_nt: TGCGCCAGCAGCATCCGGGACGCACTATACTTC
cdr3_aa: CASSIRDALYF
d_call: -
clone_size: few
v_call: TRBV10-2
j_call: TRBJ2-4

cdr3_nt: TGTGCCACCAGCAGAGAAATGGGCTACACCTTC
cdr3_aa: CATSREMGYTF
d_call: -
clone_size: -
v_call: TRBV15
j_call: TRBJ1-2

cdr3_nt: TGTGCCAGCAGCCGACAGGGACCCACAGATACGCAGTATTTT
cdr3_aa: CASSRQGPTDTQYF
d_call: TRBD1
clone_size: few
v_call: TRBV5-4
j_call: TRBJ2-3

cdr3_nt: TGTGCCAGCAGCCAATTCGAAGGCCGGACTGGGTCTTATGGCTACACCTTC
cdr3_aa: CASSQFEGRTGSYGYTF
d_call: -
clone_size: -
v_call: TRBV4-2
j_call: TRBJ1-2

cdr3_nt: TGTGCCTGTCCGACAGGCATCTCTGGAAACACCATATATTTT
cdr3_aa: CACPTGISGNTIYF
d_call: -
clone_size: -
v_call: TRBV30
j_call: TRBJ1-3

cdr3_nt: TGTGCCAGCAGTCGTGGGACCTACGAGCAGTACTTC
cdr3_aa: CASSRGTYEQYF
d_call: -
clone_size: -
v_call: TRBV28
j_call: TRBJ2-7

cdr3_nt: TGTGCCAGCAGTTTCCAGGGTAGAAGCAATCAGCCCCAGCATTTT
cdr3_aa: CASSFQGRSNQPQHF
d_call: -
clone_size: few
v_call: TRBV27
j_call: TRBJ1-5

cdr3_nt: TGTGCCAGCAGCTTATGGCCTGGAAACACCATATATTTT
cdr3_aa: CASSLWPGNTIYF
d_call: -
clone_size: few
v_call: TRBV7-2
j_call: TRBJ1-3

cdr3_nt: TGCGCCAGCAGCCAGAAGCAGAACCAAGAGACCCAGTACTTC
cdr3_aa: CASSQKQNQETQYF
d_call: -
clone_size: -
v_call: TRBV4-3
j_call: TRBJ2-5

cdr3_nt: TGTGCCAGCCGGGGGCCCTCTTCACCCCTCCACTTT
cdr3_aa: CASRGPSSPLHF
d_call: -
clone_size: -
v_call: TRBV25-1
j_call: TRBJ1-6

cdr3_nt: TGTGCCAGCAGCACCCTTTCCTACGAGCAGTACTTC
cdr3_aa: CASSTLSYEQYF
d_call: -
clone_size: -
v_call: TRBV7-2
j_call: TRBJ2-7

cdr3_nt: TGCGCCAGCAGCCAACATATGTCAACTAGCGAAGATACGCAGTATTTT
cdr3_aa: CASSQHMSTSEDTQYF
d_call: TRBD2
clone_size: -
v_call: TRBV5-1
j_call: TRBJ2-3

cdr3_nt: TGCGCCAGCAGTCTTCCGGAGGTCAGGGGCGAGCAGTACTTC
cdr3_aa: CASSLPEVRGEQYF
d_call: -
clone_size: -
v_call: TRBV23-1
j_call: TRBJ2-7

cdr3_nt: TGTGCCAGCAGCCCCTTTGACAGGGTATACACCGGGGAGCTGTTTTTT
cdr3_aa: CASSPFDRVYTGELFF
d_call: TRBD1
clone_size: -
v_call: TRBV5-6
j_call: TRBJ2-2